A single sample is the source of the 24 T cell receptor beta chains below, sequenced in a study of cytomegalovirus exposure and HLA in healthy donors. Researchers ran the PCR with 60 Vbeta and 13 Jbeta primers. TCRdb's copy holds only in-frame clones and misses some; the assay was immunoSEQ multiplex PCR. The sample shows fewer than 90,000 clones, over 60% of them seen only once. The sample comprised PBMCs. The receptors shown here come from a man aged 35-49 years in good health and CMV-seropositive.

This clone turned up a few times. V usage is TRBV5-1 and J usage is TRBJ1-1; 7 bases agree with TRBD1. The CDR3 is 15 amino acids. Losses at the gene ends were 0 bases for V and 6 bases for J; bases not matched to a gene: 8. Germline V gene lookup returns CDR1 SGHRS and CDR2 YFSETQ. CDR3 DNA sequence: TGCGCCAGCAGCTTGGAGACAGGGCCGGAGTCTGAAGCTTTCTTT. Its protein product is CASSLETGPESEAFF.

The chain combines TRBV6-5 with TRBJ1-1; D is ambiguous. Germline V CDR1 and CDR2: MNHEY, SVGAGI. V lost 2 bases and J 4 bases, leaving 8 bases between the germline ends. The CDR3 runs to 13 residues. CDR3 region: CASSYLRGTEAFF. CDR3 coding DNA: TGTGCCAGCAGTTACCTCCGGGGCACTGAAGCTTTCTTT.

The J gene is TRBJ1-1, the V gene TRBV6-1; tentatively, D is TRBD1 (6 bases). The CDR3 consists of 12 residues. V lost 9 bases and J 0 bases, leaving 8 bases between the germline ends. Germline values: CDR1 MNHNS, CDR2 SASEGT. CDR3: CASRTVNTEAFF. CDR3 coding DNA: TGTGCCAGTAGGACAGTGAACACTGAAGCTTTCTTT.

The J gene is TRBJ2-5, the V gene TRBV2; D remains unclear. The CDR3 is 12 amino acids. Germline V CDR1 and CDR2: SNHLY, FYNNEI. The V end was cut by 7 bases, the J end by 2 bases, with 8 bases between. The CDR3 bases are TGTGCCAGCAAACTGAGTCAAGAGACCCAGTACTTC. Translating it yields CASKLSQETQYF.

V usage is TRBV6-5 and J usage is TRBJ2-7; D perhaps matches TRBD1 (6 bases). Per the germline V gene, CDR1 is MNHEY and CDR2 is SVGAGI. CDR3 length: 12 amino acids. Deletions cut 6 bases from V and 6 bases from J, with 12 bases between. The DNA of the CDR3 is TGTGCCAGCAGGAACAGGGTGAGCGAGCAGTACTTC. Its translation: CASRNRVSEQYF.

The rearrangement links TRBV19 to TRBJ2-7, with a weak D call TRBD1 (6 bases). There are 14 residues in the CDR3. Germline V CDR1 and CDR2: LNHDA, SQIVND (reference sequence). Trimming pared 3 bases from V and 9 bases from J, leaving 18 bases between. The CDR3 reads CASSMQPGVHGQYF. CDR3 DNA sequence: TGTGCCAGTAGTATGCAACCAGGGGTTCATGGGCAGTACTTC.

The chain links TRBV5-4 to TRBJ1-1; 8 positions match TRBD1. Losses at the gene ends were 3 bases for V and 8 bases for J; bases not matched to a gene: 6. The germline gives CDR1 SGHNT, CDR2 YYREEE (reference sequence). The CDR3 totals 13 residues. The CDR3, as DNA: TGTGCCAGCAGCTACGACAGGGGTATGGAAGCTTTCTTT. Protein product: CASSYDRGMEAFF.

The gene calls are TRBV5-1 and TRBJ2-7, with 8 bases aligning to TRBD1. This CDR3 is 14 amino acids long. Germline trimming cut 0 bases from V and 6 bases from J; bases unmatched to any gene: 5. The germline gives CDR1 SGHRS, CDR2 YFSETQ. CDR3 bases: TGCGCCAGCAGCTTGGGAGACAGGGGAGGCGAGCAGTACTTC. Translation gives CASSLGDRGGEQYF.

The J gene is TRBJ2-5, the V gene TRBV6-6; a weak D match, TRBD2 (5 bases). The germline V and J ends were trimmed by 5 bases and 9 bases, with 13 bases remaining between them. Germline V gives CDR1 MNHNY, CDR2 SVGAGI (reference sequence). This CDR3 is built from 12 residues. CDR3 in DNA: TGTGCCAGCAGTAATCCCGGGGTGGCCCAGTACTTC. It codes for CASSNPGVAQYF.

This rearrangement joins TRBV2 to TRBJ1-1, with unresolved D. The CDR3 runs to 13 residues. Trimming took off 3 bases at V and 1 base at J, with 6 bases between the two ends. From germline, CDR1 is SNHLY and CDR2 FYNNEI. Here the CDR3 DNA reads TGTGCCAGCAGTGAGGCAGGGAACACTGAAGCTTTCTTT. Translating gives CASSEAGNTEAFF. The variable domain in full, completed from reference TRBV2 and TRBJ1-1, reads EPEVTQTPSHQVTQMGQEVILRCVPISNHLYFYWYRQILGQKVEFLVSFYNNEISEKSEIFDDQFSVERPDGSNFTLKIRSTKLEDSAMYFCASSEAGNTEAFFGQGTRLTVV.

The chain employs TRBV27 and TRBJ2-2, with D possibly matching TRBD2 (6 bases). V gave up 0 bases and J gave up 0 bases, with 14 bases separating them. Per the germline V gene, CDR1 is MNHEY and CDR2 is SMNVEV (reference sequence). There are 18 residues in the CDR3. The CDR3: CASSLSLAGFANTGELFF. The DNA of the CDR3 is TGTGCCAGCAGTTTATCGTTGGCGGGGTTCGCGAACACCGGGGAGCTGTTTTTT.

This clone was seen a few times. The rearrangement links TRBV19 to TRBJ1-5; D remains unclear. V lost 7 bases and J 0 bases, leaving 10 bases between the germline ends. This CDR3 has 14 amino acids. The germline CDR1 and CDR2 sequences are LNHDA and SQIVND (reference sequence). This CDR3 reads CASTTLYSNQPQHF. The CDR3 coding sequence is TGTGCCAGTACCACTCTCTATAGCAATCAGCCCCAGCATTTT. The full variable domain, completed using reference TRBV19 and TRBJ1-5, is DGGITQSPKYLFRKEGQNVTLSCEQNLNHDAMYWYRQDPGQGLRLIYYSQIVNDFQKGDIAEGYSVSREKKESFPLTVTSAQKNPTAFYLCASTTLYSNQPQHFGDGTRLSIL.

This clone was observed a single time. V and J are TRBV18 and TRBJ2-1; 15 nucleotides align to TRBD2. CDR3 length: 15 residues. V dropped 3 bases and J dropped 8; count of bases not matched to a gene: 2. Germline CDR1 and CDR2: KGHSH and LQKENI. CDR3 bases: TGTGCCAGCTCACCCGGACTAGCGGGGGGGGATGAGCAGTTCTTC. It encodes CASSPGLAGGDEQFF.

The chain recombines TRBV6-5 with TRBJ1-5, with D possibly matching TRBD1 (6 bases). Looked up from germline, CDR1 is MNHEY and CDR2 is SVGAGI. V lost 0 bases, J lost 0 bases, and 6 bases lay in between. CDR3 length equals 15 residues. CDR3 protein: CASSYSGASNQPQHF. CDR3 nucleotide sequence: TGTGCCAGCAGTTACTCGGGGGCTAGCAATCAGCCCCAGCATTTT.

The chain carries TRBV9 and TRBJ1-1; D may be TRBD1 (5 bases). Trimming stripped 1 base from V and 1 base from J, with 5 bases between. This CDR3 comprises 13 residues. In germline, CDR1 is SGDLS, CDR2 YYNGEE. This CDR3 is CASSVQGNTEAFF. As DNA, the CDR3 is TGTGCCAGCAGCGTACAGGGGAACACTGAAGCTTTCTTT.

The CDR3 DNA reads as TGTGCCAGCAGGAAACAAAGGGGGCGGGAGACCCAGTACTTC. Translating it yields CASRKQRGRETQYF. The rearrangement joins TRBV5-8 to TRBJ2-5; 7 bases are shared with TRBD1. The J segment lost 5 bases and the V segment lost 5 bases, leaving 9 bases of the junction unmatched. The CDR3 covers 14 residues. Germline loops: CDR1 SGHTS, CDR2 YDEGEE.

The J gene is TRBJ2-3, the V gene TRBV5-1, with TRBD2 identical over 8 bases. CDR3 size: 16 residues. The germline gives CDR1 SGHRS, CDR2 YFSETQ. J was trimmed by 4 bases and V by 4 bases; bases with no gene match: 11. The CDR3 nucleotides are TGCGCCAGCAGCCCAGTGCCAGCGGGAGTGGCAGATACGCAGTATTTT. Its protein product is CASSPVPAGVADTQYF.

V usage is TRBV6-6 and J usage is TRBJ1-1; D not resolved. With 8 bases removed from V and 4 bases from J, the gap between germline ends came to 14 bases. The CDR3 is made up of 13 amino acids. Per the germline V gene, CDR1 is MNHNY and CDR2 is SVGAGI (reference sequence). CDR3 nucleotides: TGTGCCAGCGGGAGAGCTATGGGCACTGAAGCTTTCTTT. Its translation is CASGRAMGTEAFF.

CDR3 sequence: CASSVDSWQTAPPYGYTF. The CDR3 bases are TGTGCCAGCAGCGTAGATTCTTGGCAGACAGCTCCTCCCTATGGCTACACCTTC. This rearrangement joins TRBV7-2 to TRBJ1-2, with D possibly being TRBD1 (5 bases). Germline V lookup: CDR1 SGHTA, CDR2 FQGNSA. V dropped 5 bases and J dropped 4 bases, with 26 bases sitting between them. The CDR3 sequence is 18 residues long.

V is TRBV2 and J is TRBJ1-1, with D tentatively TRBD1 (6 bases). The CDR3 is 15 amino acids. Per the germline V gene, CDR1 is SNHLY and CDR2 is FYNNEI. V shed 6 bases and J shed 3 bases, with 17 bases lying between them. The CDR3 bases are TGTGCCAGCAGCGAAACCCCTAACAGGGACACTGAAGCTTTCTTT. Its translation is CASSETPNRDTEAFF. Complete variable domain (other parts from reference TRBV2 and TRBJ1-1): EPEVTQTPSHQVTQMGQEVILRCVPISNHLYFYWYRQILGQKVEFLVSFYNNEISEKSEIFDDQFSVERPDGSNFTLKIRSTKLEDSAMYFCASSETPNRDTEAFFGQGTRLTVV.

The chain carries TRBV5-6 and TRBJ2-7, with 15 bases aligning to TRBD2. The CDR3 has 16 residues. J gave up 3 bases and V 3 bases, and 4 bases lay outside the gene matches. Germline lookup yields CDR1 SGHDT and CDR2 YYEEEE. CDR3 sequence: CASSSPGLAGGYEQYF. CDR3 in DNA: TGTGCCAGCAGCTCCCCGGGACTAGCGGGAGGCTACGAGCAGTACTTC. Drawing the rest from reference TRBV5-6 and TRBJ2-7, the complete variable domain is DAGVTQSPTHLIKTRGQQVTLRCSPKSGHDTVSWYQQALGQGPQFIFQYYEEEERQRGNFPDRFSGHQFPNYSSELNVNALLLGDSALYLCASSSPGLAGGYEQYFGPGTRLTVT.

The chain recombines TRBV7-8 with TRBJ1-1, with 9 bases fitting TRBD1. This CDR3 comprises 15 residues. Germline values: CDR1 SGHVS, CDR2 FQNEAQ. Trimming took 5 bases from V and 4 from J; bases not matched to a gene: 8. CDR3 residues: CASSPGTGRGTEAFF. Written as DNA, the CDR3 is TGTGCCAGCAGCCCGGGGACAGGGCGGGGCACTGAAGCTTTCTTT. The complete variable domain, with remaining parts taken from reference TRBV7-8 and TRBJ1-1, reads GAGVSQSPRYKVAKRGQDVALRCDPISGHVSLFWYQQALGQGPEFLTYFQNEAQLDKSGLPSDRFFAERPEGSVSTLKIQRTQQEDSAVYLCASSPGTGRGTEAFFGQGTRLTVV.

The V gene is TRBV7-2, the J gene TRBJ2-5; D gene unclear. Trimming shortened V by 4 bases and J by 5 bases, and 5 bases separated the two germline ends. Germline assignment: CDR1 SGHTA and CDR2 FQGNSA. The CDR3 length is 11 residues. The CDR3 sequence: CASSSLETQYF. CDR3 in DNA: TGTGCCAGCAGCTCCCTTGAGACCCAGTACTTC.

The rearrangement uses TRBV2 and TRBJ1-2, with D tentatively TRBD1 (6 bases). Deletions cut 2 bases from V and 12 bases from J, with 19 bases between. Looked up from germline, CDR1 is SNHLY and CDR2 is FYNNEI. The CDR3 extends over 14 amino acids. The CDR3 bases are TGTGCCAGCAGTGAAACAGGGCAGGCCGGGATGGACACCTTC. It translates to CASSETGQAGMDTF.